This T cell receptor (beta chain) came from a study of T cell repertoires in cytomegalovirus infection. Study at large: Shared public TCR beta signatures pointed to both CMV infection and a matching HLA type.

TCRdb passed the reads through MiXCR, listing each CDR3 protein once. Of about 200,000 distinct CDR3 sequences detected, 8.5% to 10% appear once; the ten largest clones hold roughly 4.8%. Turning to this clonotype: Its matching antigen is unknown.

The CDR3 has 15 residues. Losses at the gene ends were 2 bases for V and 5 bases for J; bases not matched to a gene: 4. Germline V CDR1 and CDR2: MNHEY, SVGEGT. Study-level findings and limits: Carriers of CMV and the relevant HLA type were discriminated by public TCR beta frequency. The ex vivo response showed dominance by HLA-C-restricted CMV-specific TCR beta clonotypes.

This clonotype originated in a human donor in good health (CMV status not recorded). Some clones in this sample may be carry-over from other donors' samples. The sequenced sample was PBMCs. The gene calls are TRBV6-2 or TRBV6-3 and TRBJ2-1; 9 nucleotides line up with TRBD1. CDR3 bases: TGTGCCAGCAGTTACCCGGGACAGGGAAACAATGAGCAGTTCTTC. Translating gives CASSYPGQGNNEQFF.